This record looks at one TCR beta chain sequence and its context. The sample is drawn from a study of blood T cell repertoires in COVID-19. Clones were read by immunoSEQ multiplex PCR, and TCRdb kept only the in-frame ones, dropping some. This table holds about 280,000 clones, approximately 90% found once. Germline CDR1 and CDR2: MDHEN and SYDVKM. V lost 10 bases to trimming and J lost 0 bases, with 12 bases between them. The CDR3 consists of 13 residues. This chain links TRBV28 with TRBJ1-2; D gene unclear. Sequencing input: PBMCs or T cells enriched from blood (not recorded which). This clonotype was sampled from a woman aged 40 to 55 who had recovered from COVID-19. This chain's CDR3 is CATSRRANYGYTF. The CDR3 DNA reads TGTGCCACCTCTAGGCGCGCTAACTATGGCTACACCTTC.